This TCR beta chain emerged from a study of shared clonotypes between healthy human individuals. Looking at the study overall: Each donor had three CD4 naive, three CD4 memory, two CD8 naive and one CD8 memory plate.

Study-wide points: Among the subsets, naive ones generally showed larger estimated richness than memory ones. A few donors had 4% to 6.5% of their naive CD4 clonotypes in common.

CD45RO-negative, CCR7-selected cells formed the naive CD8 fraction, which excluded terminally differentiated effector memory CD45RA+ cells. Germline values: CDR1 SGHDN, CDR2 FVKESK. V was trimmed by 3 bases and J by 2 bases, leaving 7 bases between them. This CDR3 region has 13 residues. It was about 180 ng DNA, about 30,000 T cell genomes, that sorted-subset replicate PCRs used. TCRdb's table, derived via immunoSEQ multiplex PCR, lists solely in-frame clones and lacks some. This repertoire shows over 2,000,000 clones, 93% found once; its top ten account for 1.5% to 2%. Note on this clone: The target antigen is unknown.

The receptor was derived from a man between 18 and 35 years old in good health. Some clones in this sample may be carry-over from other donors' samples. V gene TRBV14 combines with J gene TRBJ1-2; unclear D gene. The sequenced sample was naive CD8+ T cells from PBMCs. The CDR3 here is CASSQNVNYGYTF. In DNA form, the CDR3 reads TGTGCCAGCAGCCAGAACGTAAACTATGGCTACACCTTC.